This TCR beta chain originates from a study of blood T cell repertoires in COVID-19. On the study more broadly: Some COVID-19 samples were acute and others convalescent; all came from the United States, Italy and Spain. T cells, B-cell-depleted T cells, or PBMCs supplied cDNA or gDNA.

The CDR3 totals 15 residues. Authors' processing steps: Amplification of reference gene primers provided the estimated nucleated cell counts. Using immunoSEQ multiplex PCR, the repertoire was profiled, and TCRdb retains in-frame clones only, with some absent. Clone size and V and J calls were adopted from that table, with D and trimming inferred from the DNA. The sample shows tens of thousands of clones, more than 70% of them seen only once. The Seattle patients, enrolled during active infection, were followed longitudinally. Source material: peripheral blood. This chain connects TRBV1 to TRBJ1-2; no check of the table's D call, TRBD1, against the DNA was made. TRBV1 is a pseudogene segment. The origin of this receptor is a man in his sixties with COVID-19, enrolled during active disease. CDR3 DNA: TGCACCAGCAGCCAGGATGCAGGGCTGGGCTATGGCTACACCTTC. Its translation: CTSSQDAGLGYGYTF.